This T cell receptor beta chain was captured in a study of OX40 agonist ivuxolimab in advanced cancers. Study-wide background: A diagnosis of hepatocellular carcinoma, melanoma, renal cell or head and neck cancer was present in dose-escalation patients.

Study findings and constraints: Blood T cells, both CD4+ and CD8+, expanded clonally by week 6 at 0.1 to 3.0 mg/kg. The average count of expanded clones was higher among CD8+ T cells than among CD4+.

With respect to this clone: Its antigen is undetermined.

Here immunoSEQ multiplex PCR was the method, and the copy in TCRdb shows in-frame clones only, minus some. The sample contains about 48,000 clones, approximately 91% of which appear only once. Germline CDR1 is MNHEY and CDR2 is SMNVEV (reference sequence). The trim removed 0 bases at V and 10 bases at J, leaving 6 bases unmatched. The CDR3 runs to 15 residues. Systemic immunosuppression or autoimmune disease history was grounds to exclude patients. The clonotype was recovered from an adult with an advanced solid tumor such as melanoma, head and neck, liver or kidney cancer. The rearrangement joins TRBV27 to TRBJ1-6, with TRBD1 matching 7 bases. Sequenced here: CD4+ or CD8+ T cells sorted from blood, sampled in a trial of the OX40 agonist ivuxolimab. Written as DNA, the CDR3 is TGTGCCAGCAGTTTATCGCCAGGGACAGCCTCACCCCTCCACTTT. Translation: CASSLSPGTASPLHF.